This T cell receptor (beta chain) was captured in a study of T cells in Graves' hyperthyroidism and ophthalmopathy. RNA transcripts served as the template for amplifying TCR beta CDR3 regions. Carried out on the TCR CDR3, a first-round RT-PCR used the HTBI primer set. TCRdb reanalysed the multiplex PCR reads using MiXCR and keeps one entry per CDR3 protein. Here the sample spans roughly 170,000 distinct CDR3 sequences, about 17% being singletons. Those patients with uncontrolled infection, other autoimmune disease, pregnancy or lactation were excluded. The PBMCs were sourced from fresh peripheral blood (about 10 ml). Sequences were obtained from blood. This sequence was found in a woman between 50 and 59 years old with Graves' hyperthyroidism.

In DNA form, the CDR3 reads TGTGCCAGCAGTGAAGTTGGTAAAGCTAACTATGGCTACACCTTC. Residues: CASSEVGKANYGYTF. The chain links TRBV6-1 to TRBJ1-2; D remains ambiguous. The V end was cut by 1 base, the J end by 0 bases, with 9 bases between. The length of the CDR3 is 15 residues. Germline CDR1 reads MNHNS; CDR2 reads SASEGT.